This is a list of T cell receptor beta chains from one sample in a study of lymphopenia after photon versus proton radiotherapy. Some clones are missing from TCRdb's copy, which holds only in-frame ones; the method was immunoSEQ multiplex PCR. The table includes roughly 150,000 clones, 75% to 90% detected once. The sequenced sample was peripheral blood, obtained from a patient treated with photon-based radiotherapy. The receptors stem from a man in his fifties or sixties with gastric cancer. The CDR3 runs from the conserved cysteine through the conserved F or W. A D gene is named only where the DNA matches it firmly. Clone size, where shown, is once, few, many, or a class for clones that have expanded.

clone_size j_call d_call v_call cdr3_aa cdr3_nt
NA TRBJ2-5 NA TRBV6-5 CASSRQGGVETQYF TGTGCCAGCAGCAGACAGGGAGGGGTAGAGACCCAGTACTTC
NA TRBJ2-2 TRBD2 TRBV18 CASSSRLAGVLTGELFF TGTGCCAGCTCAAGTAGACTAGCGGGAGTTCTGACCGGGGAGCTGTTTTTT
NA TRBJ2-2 NA TRBV6-6 CALKANTGELFF TGTGCCTTAAAGGCCAACACCGGGGAGCTGTTTTTT
NA TRBJ2-1 TRBD2 TRBV7-9 CASSPGGTSGAVGGQFF TGTGCCAGCAGCCCGGGAGGGACTAGCGGGGCCGTTGGCGGGCAGTTCTTC
NA TRBJ1-3 TRBD1 TRBV6-6 CASSIETGVGNTIYF TGTGCCAGCAGCATTGAGACAGGGGTTGGAAACACCATATATTTT
few TRBJ1-4 NA TRBV5-1 CASSLGEKLFF TGCGCCAGCAGCTTGGGTGAAAAACTGTTTTTT
NA TRBJ2-5 NA TRBV2 CASSESRQGETQYF TGTGCCAGCAGTGAGTCCAGGCAGGGAGAGACCCAGTACTTC
NA TRBJ1-2 NA TRBV5-5 CASSLGEVNYGYTF TGTGCCAGCAGCTTGGGTGAGGTTAACTATGGCTACACCTTC
NA TRBJ2-5 TRBD2 TRBV19 CASSMVLLAGVKETQYF TGTGCCAGTAGTATGGTCCTACTAGCGGGAGTGAAAGAGACCCAGTACTTC
NA TRBJ1-1 NA TRBV7-6 CASSRDPNTEAFF TGTGCCAGCAGTCGGGACCCGAACACTGAAGCTTTCTTT
NA TRBJ2-2 NA TRBV6-5 CASSLGLNTGELFF TGTGCCAGCAGTTTAGGCCTGAACACCGGGGAGCTGTTTTTT
NA TRBJ2-3 NA TRBV7-6 CASSPPGTGTQYF TGTGCCAGCTCCCCTCCGGGCACCGGGACGCAGTATTTT
NA TRBJ1-5 NA TRBV10-2 CASSRDPPLPQHF TGCGCCAGCAGTCGGGACCCCCCTCTTCCCCAGCATTTT
NA TRBJ1-5 NA TRBV10-3 CAISEDNYSNQPQHF TGTGCCATCAGTGAGGACAACTATAGCAATCAGCCCCAGCATTTT
NA TRBJ1-2 NA TRBV29-1 CSAYGTPANYGYTF TGCAGCGCTTACGGGACACCAGCTAACTATGGCTACACCTTC
NA TRBJ1-1 TRBD1 TRBV6-5 CASSRGDRLNTEAFF TGTGCCAGCAGCCGGGGGGACAGGCTGAACACTGAAGCTTTCTTT
many TRBJ1-5 NA TRBV2 CASRTTNQPQHF TGTGCCAGCAGGACCACCAATCAGCCCCAGCATTTT
NA TRBJ2-6 TRBD1 TRBV9 CASSPFDRGASGANVLTF TGTGCCAGCAGCCCATTCGACAGGGGGGCGAGTGGGGCCAACGTCCTGACTTTC
NA TRBJ1-5 TRBD1 TRBV6-5 CASSLGQGGQPQHF TGTGCCAGCAGCCTTGGACAGGGCGGGCAGCCCCAGCATTTT
NA TRBJ1-2 NA TRBV28 CASRTSEGYGNNYGYTF TGTGCCAGCAGAACTTCCGAAGGCTATGGGAATAACTATGGCTACACCTTC
NA TRBJ2-7 NA TRBV4-1 CASSQAGGRFSYEQYF TGCGCCAGCAGCCAAGCTGGGGGCCGTTTCTCCTACGAGCAGTACTTC
many TRBJ2-7 TRBD1 TRBV11-3 CASSFGTAYEQYF TGTGCCAGCAGCTTTGGGACAGCCTACGAGCAGTACTTC
NA TRBJ1-3 TRBD1 TRBV5-1 CASSPGTGSNTIYF TGCGCCAGCAGCCCCGGGACAGGGTCGAACACCATATATTTT
NA TRBJ1-4 NA TRBV7-9 CASSVSVAEKLFF TGTGCCAGCAGCGTCTCCGTTGCTGAAAAACTGTTTTTT
NA TRBJ2-7 TRBD1 TRBV5-4 CASSRDSLYEQYF TGTGCCAGCAGCCGGGACAGTTTATACGAGCAGTACTTC
once TRBJ2-4 TRBD2 TRBV30 CAWSVRLADKNIQYF TGTGCCTGGAGTGTACGGCTAGCGGACAAAAACATTCAGTACTTC
NA TRBJ2-7 TRBD1 TRBV19 CASSKGQGVSYEQYF TGTGCCAGTAGCAAGGGACAGGGGGTATCCTACGAGCAGTACTTC
NA TRBJ2-5 TRBD2 TRBV7-6 CASSLLFTSGGQETQYF TGTGCCAGCAGCCTCTTATTTACTAGCGGAGGCCAAGAGACCCAGTACTTC
NA TRBJ2-3 NA TRBV7-9 CASSFLGLARADTQYF TGTGCCAGCAGCTTTCTGGGACTCGCACGGGCAGATACGCAGTATTTT
many TRBJ2-1 TRBD2 TRBV7-9 CASSLRSSGTRKGEQFF TGTGCCAGCAGCTTAAGGAGTAGCGGGACCAGGAAGGGTGAGCAGTTCTTC
NA TRBJ2-7 NA TRBV12-5 CASGRGNEQYF TGTGCTAGTGGTAGGGGAAACGAGCAGTACTTC
NA TRBJ2-7 TRBD1 TRBV18 CASSPEGQGRSDEQYF TGTGCCAGCTCACCAGAAGGACAGGGGCGTTCGGACGAGCAGTACTTC
NA TRBJ2-1 TRBD1 TRBV28 CASMTRDRVINEQFF TGTGCCAGCATGACCAGGGACAGGGTAATCAATGAGCAGTTCTTC
NA TRBJ2-1 TRBD2 TRBV5-1 CASSLVAGRVDEQFF TGCGCCAGCAGCTTGGTAGCGGGAAGGGTTGATGAGCAGTTCTTC
NA TRBJ2-2 TRBD2 TRBV19 CASSPLAGGPTGELFF TGTGCCAGTAGTCCTCTAGCGGGAGGGCCGACCGGGGAGCTGTTTTTT
NA TRBJ2-7 NA TRBV4-1 CASSQDGAGVTYEQYF TGCGCCAGCAGCCAAGATGGGGCAGGGGTGACCTACGAGCAGTACTTC
NA TRBJ2-2 TRBD1 TRBV5-1 CASSGQGIGELFF TGCGCCAGCAGCGGACAGGGCATCGGGGAGCTGTTTTTT